These T cell receptor beta chains were read from a single sample in a study of T cells in Graves' hyperthyroidism and ophthalmopathy. TCRdb itself ran the multiplex PCR reads through MiXCR, one entry per CDR3 protein. The table has about 360,000 distinct CDR3 sequences, approximately 13% seen once. Sequences were obtained from blood. Receptor source: a man aged 25-45 years with Graves' hyperthyroidism that later progressed to Graves' ophthalmopathy. Both conserved end residues are part of each CDR3. A D gene is named only where the DNA matches it firmly. Clone size appears in some rows only: once, few, many, or a class for an expanded clone.

v_call: TRBV4-1; d_call: NA; j_call: TRBJ2-2; clone_size: NA; cdr3_aa: CASSQGVTGATGELFF; cdr3_nt: TGCGCCAGCAGCCAAGGGGTAACAGGTGCCACCGGGGAGCTGTTTTTT
v_call: TRBV2; d_call: NA; j_call: TRBJ2-7; clone_size: once; cdr3_aa: CASSPTREQGQYF; cdr3_nt: TGTGCCAGCAGCCCTACCCGGGAACAGGGGCAGTACTTC
v_call: TRBV11-1; d_call: TRBD1; j_call: TRBJ2-1; clone_size: many; cdr3_aa: CASSLAGTGVGNEQFF; cdr3_nt: TGTGCCAGCAGCTTAGCAGGGACAGGGGTGGGCAATGAGCAGTTCTTC
v_call: TRBV15; d_call: NA; j_call: TRBJ2-5; clone_size: few; cdr3_aa: CATSTAVGQETQYF; cdr3_nt: TGTGCCACCAGCACCGCGGTGGGGCAAGAGACCCAGTACTTC
v_call: TRBV11-2; d_call: NA; j_call: TRBJ2-7; clone_size: many; cdr3_aa: CASSGAGGTYEQYF; cdr3_nt: TGTGCCAGCAGCGGGGCAGGGGGGACCTACGAGCAGTACTTC
v_call: TRBV20-1; d_call: TRBD2; j_call: TRBJ2-5; clone_size: NA; cdr3_aa: CSARELAGEETQYF; cdr3_nt: TGCAGTGCTAGAGAGTTAGCGGGGGAAGAGACCCAGTACTTC
v_call: TRBV10-3; d_call: TRBD1; j_call: TRBJ2-5; clone_size: NA; cdr3_aa: CAISETGGETQYF; cdr3_nt: TGTGCCATCAGTGAGACAGGGGGAGAGACCCAGTACTTC
v_call: TRBV28; d_call: NA; j_call: TRBJ1-1; clone_size: few; cdr3_aa: CASSSWPPGTEAFF; cdr3_nt: TGTGCCAGCAGTTCCTGGCCCCCGGGAACTGAAGCTTTCTTT
v_call: TRBV7-2; d_call: TRBD1; j_call: TRBJ2-7; clone_size: many; cdr3_aa: CASSPTGPNEQYF; cdr3_nt: TGTGCCAGCAGCCCGACAGGGCCCAACGAGCAGTACTTC
v_call: TRBV6-2/TRBV6-3; d_call: TRBD1; j_call: TRBJ2-2; clone_size: NA; cdr3_aa: CASTDRATGELFF; cdr3_nt: TGTGCCAGCACCGACAGGGCCACCGGGGAGCTGTTTTTT
v_call: TRBV4-1; d_call: NA; j_call: TRBJ1-2; clone_size: NA; cdr3_aa: CASSQDPAGTRYGYTF; cdr3_nt: TGCGCCAGCAGCCAAGACCCGGCGGGGACTCGATATGGCTACACCTTC
v_call: TRBV13; d_call: NA; j_call: TRBJ2-3; clone_size: NA; cdr3_aa: CASSTRGPLSPDTQYF; cdr3_nt: TGTGCCAGCAGCACTAGAGGGCCGCTAAGCCCAGATACGCAGTATTTT
v_call: TRBV20-1; d_call: TRBD1; j_call: TRBJ2-7; clone_size: many; cdr3_aa: CSAPPDRGGTYEQYF; cdr3_nt: TGCAGTGCCCCCCCAGACAGGGGGGGTACTTACGAGCAGTACTTC
v_call: TRBV2; d_call: NA; j_call: TRBJ1-4; clone_size: many; cdr3_aa: CASSETFGTGSKLFF; cdr3_nt: TGTGCCAGCAGTGAGACGTTCGGGACCGGCTCTAAACTGTTTTTT
v_call: TRBV7-3; d_call: NA; j_call: TRBJ1-5; clone_size: many; cdr3_aa: CASSPRGHQGQPQHF; cdr3_nt: TGTGCCAGCAGCCCCCGCGGCCACCAGGGACAGCCCCAGCATTTT
v_call: TRBV7-8; d_call: TRBD1; j_call: TRBJ2-5; clone_size: many; cdr3_aa: CASSPLKRTGGQETQYF; cdr3_nt: TGTGCCAGCAGCCCACTCAAGAGGACAGGGGGTCAAGAGACCCAGTACTTC
v_call: TRBV20-1; d_call: TRBD1; j_call: TRBJ2-5; clone_size: few; cdr3_aa: CSALERRRRGETQYF; cdr3_nt: TGCAGTGCCCTAGAGAGGAGGCGCAGGGGGGAGACCCAGTACTTC
v_call: TRBV30; d_call: NA; j_call: TRBJ1-6; clone_size: NA; cdr3_aa: CAWSVRGWGISPLHF; cdr3_nt: TGTGCCTGGAGTGTACGTGGCTGGGGGATTTCACCCCTCCACTTT